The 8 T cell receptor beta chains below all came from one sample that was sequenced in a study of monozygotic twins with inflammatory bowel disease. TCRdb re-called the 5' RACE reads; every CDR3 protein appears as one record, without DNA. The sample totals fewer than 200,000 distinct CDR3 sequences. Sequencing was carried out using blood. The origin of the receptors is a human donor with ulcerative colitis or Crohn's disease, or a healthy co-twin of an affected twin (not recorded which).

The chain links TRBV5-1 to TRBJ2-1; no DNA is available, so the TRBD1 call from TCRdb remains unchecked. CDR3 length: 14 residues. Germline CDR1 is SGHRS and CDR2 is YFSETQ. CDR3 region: CASSEKSTANEQFF.

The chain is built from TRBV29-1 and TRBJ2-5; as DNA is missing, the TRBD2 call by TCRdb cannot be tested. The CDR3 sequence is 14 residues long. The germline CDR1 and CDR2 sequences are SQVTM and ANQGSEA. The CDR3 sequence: CSLTGSSGGETQYF.

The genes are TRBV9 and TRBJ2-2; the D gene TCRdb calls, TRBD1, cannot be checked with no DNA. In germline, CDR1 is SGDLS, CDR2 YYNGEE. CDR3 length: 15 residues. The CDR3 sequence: CASKPTGEDTGELFF.

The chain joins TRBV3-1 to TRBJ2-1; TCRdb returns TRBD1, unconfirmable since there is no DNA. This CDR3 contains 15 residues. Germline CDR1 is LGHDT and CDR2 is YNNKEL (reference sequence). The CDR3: CASSQWGQDNNEQFF.

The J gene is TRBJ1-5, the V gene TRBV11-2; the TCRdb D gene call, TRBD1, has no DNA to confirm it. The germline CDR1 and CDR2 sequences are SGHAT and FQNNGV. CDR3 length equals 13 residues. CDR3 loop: CASSLGDDQPQHF.

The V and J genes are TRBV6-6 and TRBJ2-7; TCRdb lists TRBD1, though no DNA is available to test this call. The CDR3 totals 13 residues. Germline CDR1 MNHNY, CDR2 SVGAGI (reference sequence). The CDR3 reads CASRRDRAYEQYF.

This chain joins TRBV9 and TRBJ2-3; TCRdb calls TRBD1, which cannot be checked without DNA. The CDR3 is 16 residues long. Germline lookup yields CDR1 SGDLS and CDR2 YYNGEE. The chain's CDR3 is CASSALDRGFTDTQYF. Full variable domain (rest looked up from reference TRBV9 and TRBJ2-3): DSGVTQTPKHLITATGQRVTLRCSPRSGDLSVYWYQQSLDQGLQFLIQYYNGEERAKGNILERFSAQQFPDLHSELNLSSLELGDSALYFCASSALDRGFTDTQYFGPGTRLTVL.

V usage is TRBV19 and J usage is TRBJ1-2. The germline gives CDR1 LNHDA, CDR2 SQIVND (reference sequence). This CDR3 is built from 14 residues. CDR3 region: CASSIDRTNYGYTF.